The 6 T cell receptor beta chains below were found in one sample sequenced in a study of T cell responses to AZD1222 COVID-19 vaccine. The protocol was immunoSEQ multiplex PCR, while the TCRdb copy is restricted to in-frame clones and leaves out a portion. The data contain 100,000 to 150,000 clones, about 89% of them singletons. The source material was peripheral blood, sampled on day 0 of AZD1222 vaccination. The receptors stem from an adult in good health.

This chain links TRBV24-1 with TRBJ2-2; D unclear. Germline values: CDR1 KGHDR, CDR2 SFDVKD. The length of the CDR3 is 15 residues. V lost 3 bases and J 2 bases, leaving 9 bases between the germline ends. The CDR3 reads CATSDKGFNTGELFF. The CDR3, as DNA: TGTGCCACCAGTGATAAAGGTTTTAACACCGGGGAGCTGTTTTTT.

The gene calls are TRBV9 and TRBJ1-2; tentatively, D is TRBD1 (6 bases). Between the trimmed V and J ends, which lost 4 bases and 5 bases, there was a span of 21 bases. This CDR3 comprises 16 residues. Germline CDR1 SGDLS, CDR2 YYNGEE. CDR3 DNA: TGTGCCAGCAGCCCGAGACACTACGGGACATCATATGGCTACACCTTC. It specifies CASSPRHYGTSYGYTF.

V usage is TRBV28 and J usage is TRBJ1-1; D is ambiguous. CDR1 is MDHEN and CDR2 is SYDVKM in the germline V gene. Trimming left V 6 bases short and J 4 bases short, with 9 bases between. There are 12 residues in the CDR3. CDR3 nucleotide sequence: TGTGCCAGCAGAAATTACGGCACTGAAGCTTTCTTT. This gives the protein CASRNYGTEAFF.

Here the CDR3 reads CASSQNRDFYTGELFF. CDR3 nucleotides: TGCGCCAGCAGCCAAAACCGGGACTTCTACACCGGGGAGCTGTTTTTT. The V call is TRBV4-1, the J call TRBJ2-2, with a possible D match to TRBD2 (6 bases). The CDR3 runs to 16 residues. The germline V and J ends were trimmed by 2 bases and 3 bases, with 13 bases remaining between them. Germline loops: CDR1 MGHRA, CDR2 YSYEKL.

V and J are TRBV6-5 and TRBJ2-7; either TRBD1 or TRBD2 may fit D (5 bases each). V gave up 10 bases and J gave up 10 bases, with 23 bases separating them. Germline V lookup: CDR1 MNHEY, CDR2 SVGAGI. The length of the CDR3 is 13 residues. CDR3 in amino acids: CATAGAGSSPQYF. The CDR3 DNA is TGTGCCACCGCCGGAGCAGGGAGCTCCCCACAGTACTTC.

The chain recombines TRBV19 with TRBJ2-7, with TRBD2 matching 11 bases. Germline V CDR1 and CDR2: LNHDA, SQIVND (reference sequence). V was pared by 1 base and J by 4 bases, with 3 bases of the junction left unmatched. The CDR3 length is 15 residues. CDR3 bases: TGTGCCAGTAGTATAGGACTAGCGGGACTATACGAGCAGTACTTC. This sequence encodes CASSIGLAGLYEQYF.